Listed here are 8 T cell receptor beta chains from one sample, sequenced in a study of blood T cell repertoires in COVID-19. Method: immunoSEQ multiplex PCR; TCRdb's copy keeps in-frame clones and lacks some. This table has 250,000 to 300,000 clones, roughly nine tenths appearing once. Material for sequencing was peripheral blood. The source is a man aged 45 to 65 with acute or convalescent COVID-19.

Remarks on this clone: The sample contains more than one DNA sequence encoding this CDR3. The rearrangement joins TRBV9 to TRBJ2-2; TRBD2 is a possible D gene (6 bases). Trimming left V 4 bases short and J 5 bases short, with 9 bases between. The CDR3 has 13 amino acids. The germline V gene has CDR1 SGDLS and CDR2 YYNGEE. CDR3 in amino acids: CASSSGVTGELFF. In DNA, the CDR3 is TGTGCCAGCAGCTCGGGGGTGACCGGGGAGCTGTTTTTT.

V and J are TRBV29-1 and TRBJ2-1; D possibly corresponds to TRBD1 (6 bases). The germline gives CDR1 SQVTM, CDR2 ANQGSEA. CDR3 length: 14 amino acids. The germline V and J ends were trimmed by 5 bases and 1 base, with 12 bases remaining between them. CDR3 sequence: CSVLGAPSYNEQFF. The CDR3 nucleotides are TGCAGCGTTTTGGGGGCGCCTTCCTACAATGAGCAGTTCTTC.

The CDR3 sequence: CASSPIHRGLDTEAFF. The CDR3 region has the DNA TGTGCCAGCAGCCCTATTCACAGGGGGCTCGACACTGAAGCTTTCTTT. The rearrangement links TRBV5-6 to TRBJ1-1; 9 bases map to TRBD1. Germline-derived CDR1 and CDR2 are SGHDT and YYEEEE. The V segment lost 4 bases and the J segment 3 bases; nucleotides outside the gene matches: 10. This CDR3 has 16 residues.

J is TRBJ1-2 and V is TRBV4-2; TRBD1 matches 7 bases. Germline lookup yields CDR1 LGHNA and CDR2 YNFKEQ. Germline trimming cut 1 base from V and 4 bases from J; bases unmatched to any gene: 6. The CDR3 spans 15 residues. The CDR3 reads CASSQGRGPVYGYTF. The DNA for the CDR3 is TGTGCCAGCAGCCAAGGAAGGGGGCCCGTCTATGGCTACACCTTC.

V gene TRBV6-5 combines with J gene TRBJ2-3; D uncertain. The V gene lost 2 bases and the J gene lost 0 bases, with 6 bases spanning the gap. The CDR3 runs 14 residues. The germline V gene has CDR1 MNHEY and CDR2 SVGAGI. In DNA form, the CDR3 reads TGTGCCAGCAGTTACGAGGCCAGCACAGATACGCAGTATTTT. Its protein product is CASSYEASTDTQYF.

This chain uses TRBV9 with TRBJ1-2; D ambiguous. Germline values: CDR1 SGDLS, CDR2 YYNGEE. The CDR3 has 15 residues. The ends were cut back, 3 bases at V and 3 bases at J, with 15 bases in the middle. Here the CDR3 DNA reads TGTGCCAGCAGCGCCCAGAGGGCGGGTTACTATGGCTACACCTTC. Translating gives CASSAQRAGYYGYTF.

This chain's CDR3 is CASSPARVAEAFF. In DNA form, the CDR3 reads TGTGCCAGCAGTCCTGCCCGGGTTGCTGAAGCTTTCTTT. The chain carries TRBV12-3 or TRBV12-4 and TRBJ1-1, with no clear D. The V gene lost 5 bases and the J gene lost 6 bases, with 13 bases spanning the gap. CDR3 length: 13 amino acids.

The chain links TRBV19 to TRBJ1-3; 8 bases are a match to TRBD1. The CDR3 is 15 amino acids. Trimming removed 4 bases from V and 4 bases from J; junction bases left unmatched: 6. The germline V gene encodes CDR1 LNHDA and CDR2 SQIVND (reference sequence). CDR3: CASSTIRDRGNTIYF. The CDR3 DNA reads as TGTGCCAGTAGTACAATCCGGGACAGGGGAAACACCATATATTTT.